This T cell receptor (beta chain) comes out of a study of blood T cell repertoires in COVID-19. Study-wide context: Acute-phase and convalescent COVID-19 samples originated in the United States, Italy and Spain. T cells, B-cell-depleted T cells, or PBMCs supplied cDNA or gDNA.

Sequencing was performed with immunoSEQ multiplex PCR; in TCRdb, only in-frame clones are kept and a portion is missing. The data contain hundreds of thousands of clones, 88% of them singletons. During active infection, Seattle patients enrolled and were then monitored through disease. Germline loops: CDR1 SGHRS, CDR2 YFSETQ. This CDR3 spans 16 amino acids. Deletions cut 4 bases from V and 1 base from J, with 18 bases between. V and J are TRBV5-1 and TRBJ2-7; a possible D gene is TRBD1 (6 bases). Sequencing was carried out using peripheral blood. This TCR derives from a woman aged 25-40 years with COVID-19, enrolled during active disease. CDR3 in amino acids: CASSTTGTSRSYEQYF. As DNA, the CDR3 is TGCGCCAGCAGCACGACCGGGACATCACGGTCCTACGAGCAGTACTTC.